This TCR beta chain was sequenced in a study of beta chain features in type 1 diabetes. The authors took one heparinised blood draw, averaging about 116 mL, from each donor. The study, taken as a whole, reports: Junctions at VDJ sites from type 1 diabetes patients had fewer insertions and more deletions. A moderate, significant TCRB CDR3 shortening appeared in type 1 diabetes across four CD4+ subsets.

What was sequenced were expressed TCRB transcripts, since all of the isolated RNA had been reverse transcribed. Profiling relied on immunoSEQ multiplex PCR, and the TCRdb table lists in-frame clones only, not all of them. The sample has approximately 170,000 clones; approximately 7.8% are singletons. This clone was seen repeatedly, ten times or more. Antigen: not known. V lost 5 bases, J lost 0 bases, and 6 bases lay in between. Germline-derived CDR1 and CDR2 are SGHTA and FQGTGA. CDR3 length equals 13 residues. The V call is TRBV7-3, the J call TRBJ2-3; D gene uncertain. This receptor was taken from a woman aged 40 to 50 with type 1 diabetes. Sequenced sample: central memory CD4+ T cells from blood. The CDR3 region is CASSMSSTDTQYF. In DNA, the CDR3 is TGTGCCAGCAGCATGTCTAGCACAGATACGCAGTATTTT.